These 8 T cell receptor beta chains were sequenced from one sample in a study of blood T cell repertoires in COVID-19. Repertoires were generated with immunoSEQ multiplex PCR, while TCRdb's copy carries only in-frame clones and drops some. The table records approximately 290,000 clones, about 85% of them present only once. Sequencing used peripheral blood. All receptors come from a human donor with COVID-19, enrolled during active disease. The donor label of this sample is uncertain.

This clone appeared a few times. The chain employs TRBV3-1 (or the pseudogene TRBV3-2) and TRBJ2-7; D gene ambiguous. This CDR3 is built from 16 residues. From germline, CDR1 is LGHDT and CDR2 YNNKEL (reference sequence). V lost 5 bases and J lost 5, with 22 bases in between. CDR3 protein: CASSSTTTVLSDEQYF. CDR3 sequence (DNA): TGTGCCAGCAGCTCTACTACTACGGTCCTCTCGGACGAGCAGTACTTC.

Turning to this clone: No conserved phenylalanine or tryptophan is present at the end of the CDR3, so a read error is the likely explanation. No DNA is shown, since the ends of the CDR3 on it are uncertain; the CDR3 is the one TCRdb lists. The rearrangement uses TRBV27 and TRBJ2-4; TRBD1 is the table's D call and was not checked against the DNA. Per the germline V gene, CDR1 is MNHEY and CDR2 is SMNVEV (reference sequence). The CDR3 spans 13 residues, counting both ends. CDR3: CASSFQTTTDRSS.

About this clone itself: An end of the junction differs from the germline gene, which may be a read error. This chain's CDR3 is CASGRTSAEAFF. CDR3 DNA: TGTGCCAGCGGGAGGACGAGCGCTGAGGCTTTCTTT. The chain is built from TRBV12-3 or TRBV12-4 and TRBJ1-1; D not certain. The CDR3 spans 12 residues.

The chain links TRBV6-5 to TRBJ1-1; TRBD1 aligns across 7 bases. V lost 6 bases and J lost 2; bases outside the gene matches: 6. Germline CDR1 and CDR2: MNHEY and SVGAGI. CDR3 length: 14 amino acids. CDR3 nucleotides: TGTGCCAGCAGCCGGGACAGACGAAACACTGAAGCTTTCTTT. Residues: CASSRDRRNTEAFF.

The gene calls are TRBV19 and TRBJ2-5, with D tentatively TRBD1 (6 bases). Per the germline V gene, CDR1 is LNHDA and CDR2 is SQIVND (reference sequence). V shed 1 base and J shed 2 bases, with 14 bases lying between them. This CDR3 is 16 amino acids long. The CDR3 sequence: CASSIVGTSGQETQYF. CDR3 nucleotides: TGTGCCAGTAGTATAGTTGGGACATCGGGACAAGAGACCCAGTACTTC.

CDR3 amino acids: CAWSANRGEEANEKLFF. The CDR3, as DNA: TGTGCCTGGAGCGCTAATCGAGGGGAGGAGGCTAATGAAAAACTGTTTTTT. This chain connects TRBV30 to TRBJ1-4, with a weak D call TRBD1 (5 bases). The CDR3 has 17 amino acids. Germline CDR1 reads GTSNPN; CDR2 reads SVGIG (reference sequence). With 3 bases removed from V and 3 bases from J, the gap between germline ends came to 20 bases.

V gene TRBV7-2 combines with J gene TRBJ1-2; TRBD1 matches at 7 bases. Germline V gives CDR1 SGHTA, CDR2 FQGNSA. V lost 5 bases to trimming and J lost 4 bases; unmatched junction nucleotides: 10. The length of the CDR3 is 15 residues. The CDR3 reads CASSLSPGQFYGYTF. CDR3 nucleotides: TGTGCCAGCAGCCTCTCACCGGGACAGTTCTATGGCTACACCTTC.

The chain recombines TRBV27 with TRBJ2-7, with a weak D call TRBD2 (6 bases). V lost 4 bases and J 4 bases, leaving 26 bases between the germline ends. Germline-derived CDR1 and CDR2 are MNHEY and SMNVEV (reference sequence). The CDR3 spans 18 residues. CDR3 loop: CASSSWTIENQRGYEQYF. DNA of the CDR3: TGTGCCAGCAGTTCATGGACTATTGAAAACCAACGGGGGTACGAGCAGTACTTC.